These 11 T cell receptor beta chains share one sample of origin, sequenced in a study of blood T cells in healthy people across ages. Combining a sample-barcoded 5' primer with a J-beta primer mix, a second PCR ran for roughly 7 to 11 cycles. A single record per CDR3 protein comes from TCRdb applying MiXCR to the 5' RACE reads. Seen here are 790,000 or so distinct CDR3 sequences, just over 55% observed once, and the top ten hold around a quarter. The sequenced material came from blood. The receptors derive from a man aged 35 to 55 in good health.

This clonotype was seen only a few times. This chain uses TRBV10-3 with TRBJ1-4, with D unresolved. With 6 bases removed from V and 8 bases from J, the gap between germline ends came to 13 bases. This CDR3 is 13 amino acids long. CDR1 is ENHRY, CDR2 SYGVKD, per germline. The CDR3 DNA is TGTGCCATCAGGAAAAGAGACGGCGAAAAACTGTTTTTT. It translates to CAIRKRDGEKLFF.

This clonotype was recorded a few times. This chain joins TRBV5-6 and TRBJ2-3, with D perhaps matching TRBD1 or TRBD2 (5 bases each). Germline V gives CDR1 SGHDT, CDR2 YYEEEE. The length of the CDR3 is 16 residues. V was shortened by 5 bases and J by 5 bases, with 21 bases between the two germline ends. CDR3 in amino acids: CASSRGASNPKDTQYF. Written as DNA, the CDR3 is TGTGCCAGCAGTAGAGGGGCCTCTAATCCTAAAGATACGCAGTATTTT.

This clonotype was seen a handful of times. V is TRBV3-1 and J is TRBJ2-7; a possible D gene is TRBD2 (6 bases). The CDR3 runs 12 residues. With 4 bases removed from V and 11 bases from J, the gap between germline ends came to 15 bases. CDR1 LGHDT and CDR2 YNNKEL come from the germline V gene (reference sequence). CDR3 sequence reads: CASSPTTRAKYF. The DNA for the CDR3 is TGTGCCAGCAGCCCGACGACTAGGGCTAAGTACTTC.

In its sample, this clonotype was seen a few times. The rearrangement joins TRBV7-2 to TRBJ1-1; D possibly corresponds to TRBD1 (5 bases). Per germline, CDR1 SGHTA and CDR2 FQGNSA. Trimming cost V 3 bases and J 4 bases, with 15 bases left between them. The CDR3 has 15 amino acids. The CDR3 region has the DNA TGTGCCAGCAGCTTGGGAGGGGCTGGGGCCACTGAAGCTTTCTTT. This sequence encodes CASSLGGAGATEAFF.

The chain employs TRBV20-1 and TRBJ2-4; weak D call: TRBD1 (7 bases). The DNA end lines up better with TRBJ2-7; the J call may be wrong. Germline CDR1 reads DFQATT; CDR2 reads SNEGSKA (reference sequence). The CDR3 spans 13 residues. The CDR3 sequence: CSARPGGTYEQYF. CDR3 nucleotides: TGCAGTGCTAGGCCAGGGGGGACCTACGAGCAGTACTTC.

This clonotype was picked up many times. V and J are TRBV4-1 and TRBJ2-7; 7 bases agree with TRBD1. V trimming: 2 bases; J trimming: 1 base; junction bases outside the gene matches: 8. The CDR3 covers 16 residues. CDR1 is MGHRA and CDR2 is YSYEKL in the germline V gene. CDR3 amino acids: CASSQMSGTVSYEQYF. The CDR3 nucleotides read TGCGCCAGCAGCCAAATGTCCGGGACAGTTTCCTACGAGCAGTACTTC.

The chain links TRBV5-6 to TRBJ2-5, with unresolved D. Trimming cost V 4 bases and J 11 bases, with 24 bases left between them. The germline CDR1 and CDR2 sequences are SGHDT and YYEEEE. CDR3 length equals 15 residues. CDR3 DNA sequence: TGTGCCAGCAGCCCACACCCTGTCCCCAGCAATGAGCAGTACTTC. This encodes CASSPHPVPSNEQYF.

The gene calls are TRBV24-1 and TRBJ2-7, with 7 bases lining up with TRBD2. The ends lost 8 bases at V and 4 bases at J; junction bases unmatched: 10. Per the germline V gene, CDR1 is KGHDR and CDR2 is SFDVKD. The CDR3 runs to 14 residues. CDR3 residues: CATIAGTTSYEQYF. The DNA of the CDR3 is TGTGCCACCATTGCGGGGACTACCAGTTACGAGCAGTACTTC.

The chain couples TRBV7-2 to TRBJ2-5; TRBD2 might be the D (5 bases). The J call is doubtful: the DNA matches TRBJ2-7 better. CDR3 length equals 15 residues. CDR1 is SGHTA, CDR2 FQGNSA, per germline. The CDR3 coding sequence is TGTGCCAGCAGCTTAGATTCGAGCGGAGTTTACGAGCAGTACTTC. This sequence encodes CASSLDSSGVYEQYF.

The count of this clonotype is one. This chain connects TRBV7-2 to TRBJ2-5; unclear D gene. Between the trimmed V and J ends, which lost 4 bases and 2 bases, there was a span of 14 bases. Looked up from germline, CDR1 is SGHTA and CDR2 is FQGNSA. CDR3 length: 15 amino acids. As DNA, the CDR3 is TGTGCCAGCAGCTCCCTCAACGGCAGACAAGAGACCCAGTACTTC. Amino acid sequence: CASSSLNGRQETQYF. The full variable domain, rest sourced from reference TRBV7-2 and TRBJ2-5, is GAGVSQSPSNKVTEKGKDVELRCDPISGHTALYWYRQSLGQGLEFLIYFQGNSAPDKSGLPSDRFSAERTGGSVSTLTIQRTQQEDSAVYLCASSSLNGRQETQYFGPGTRLLVL.

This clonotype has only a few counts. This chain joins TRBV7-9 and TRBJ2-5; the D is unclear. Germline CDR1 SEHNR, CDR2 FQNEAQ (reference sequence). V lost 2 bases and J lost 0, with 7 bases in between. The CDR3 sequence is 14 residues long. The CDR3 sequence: CASSLIGYQETQYF. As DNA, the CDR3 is TGTGCCAGCAGCTTAATCGGCTACCAAGAGACCCAGTACTTC.